The 30 T cell receptor beta chains below all came from one sample that was sequenced in a study of blood T cell repertoires in COVID-19. Libraries were prepared by immunoSEQ multiplex PCR; TCRdb keeps only in-frame clonotypes and omits some of them. The table records 150,000 to 200,000 clones, under 90% of them present only once. Input material: peripheral blood. Receptors were obtained from a person between 70 and 80 years old with COVID-19, enrolled during active disease.

J is TRBJ1-6 and V is TRBV27; the D gene is possibly TRBD1 (6 bases). CDR1 and CDR2 from the germline V gene are MNHEY and SMNVEV (reference sequence). V shed 6 bases and J shed 6 bases, with 15 bases lying between them. This CDR3 spans 15 amino acids. The CDR3 coding sequence is TGTGCCAGCAGCCTAGACAGGAGTCTTAATTCACCCCTCCACTTT. This sequence encodes CASSLDRSLNSPLHF.

The chain has TRBV6-5 and TRBJ1-4; no clear D gene. V was shortened by 5 bases and J by 0 bases, with 7 bases between the two germline ends. Germline V gene lookup returns CDR1 MNHEY and CDR2 SVGAGI. The CDR3 extends over 14 amino acids. For the CDR3, the DNA is TGTGCCAGCAGTCTCAGTTCAACTAATGAAAAACTGTTTTTT. Amino acid sequence: CASSLSSTNEKLFF.

V is TRBV5-4 and J is TRBJ2-6; 7 nucleotides align to TRBD1. Germline CDR1 SGHNT, CDR2 YYREEE (reference sequence). The CDR3 consists of 15 residues. V trimming: 2 bases; J trimming: 9 bases; junction bases outside the gene matches: 8. CDR3 DNA sequence: TGTGCCAGCAGCTTCGGGACAGATCGGGACAACGTCCTGACTTTC. Protein sequence: CASSFGTDRDNVLTF.

In regard to this clone: The same CDR3 is also encoded by other DNA sequences in this sample. This sequence joins TRBV5-1 and TRBJ1-1; TRBD1 is a possible D gene (6 bases). V lost 7 bases to trimming and J lost 4 bases, with 14 bases between them. This CDR3 is 13 amino acids long. Looked up from germline, CDR1 is SGHRS and CDR2 is YFSETQ. The CDR3 region has the DNA TGCGCCAGCTCCTTGAGGGGGGGCACTGAAGCTTTCTTT. It translates to CASSLRGGTEAFF.

This clone was seen only once. This chain connects TRBV19 to TRBJ1-2, with 11 bases matching TRBD1. Germline V CDR1 and CDR2: LNHDA, SQIVND (reference sequence). Trimming cost V 4 bases and J 2 bases; bases outside gene matches: 6. CDR3 length: 16 residues. CDR3 region: CASSTGQGALNYGYTF. CDR3 sequence (DNA): TGTGCCAGTAGTACCGGACAGGGGGCACTCAACTATGGCTACACCTTC.

V usage is TRBV10-3 and J usage is TRBJ2-1; 8 bases agree with TRBD1. The CDR3 has 15 residues. Per germline, CDR1 ENHRY and CDR2 SYGVKD. Trimming took 3 bases from V and 5 from J; bases not matched to a gene: 6. The CDR3 is CAISEPGQGDNEQFF. CDR3 DNA: TGTGCCATCAGTGAACCTGGACAGGGCGACAATGAGCAGTTCTTC.

The V and J genes are TRBV7-2 and TRBJ2-7, with 7 bases that match TRBD2. The CDR3 has 15 amino acids. Looked up from germline, CDR1 is SGHTA and CDR2 is FQGNSA. The J segment lost 4 bases and the V segment lost 5 bases, leaving 11 bases of the junction unmatched. The CDR3 coding sequence is TGTGCCAGCAGCGTAGAAGCGGGAACGGCGTACGAGCAGTACTTC. This sequence encodes CASSVEAGTAYEQYF.

The chain combines TRBV4-1 with TRBJ2-1; TRBD2 matches 7 bases. J lost 0 bases, V lost 1 base, and 6 bases had no gene match. Germline CDR1 MGHRA, CDR2 YSYEKL. This CDR3 region has 17 residues. CDR3 in amino acids: CASSQVTSASSYNEQFF. In nucleotides, the CDR3 is TGCGCCAGCAGCCAAGTTACTAGCGCCAGCTCCTACAATGAGCAGTTCTTC.

This chain connects TRBV7-7 to TRBJ2-1, with 11 bases identical to TRBD2. This CDR3 comprises 14 residues. From germline, CDR1 is SSHAT and CDR2 FNYEAQ (reference sequence). V gave up 4 bases and J gave up 9 bases; unmatched junction bases: 5. As DNA, the CDR3 is TGTGCCAGCAGCTCACTAGCGGGGGTGGGTGAGCAGTTCTTC. It encodes CASSSLAGVGEQFF.

The chain recombines TRBV6-1 with TRBJ1-1; possible D gene TRBD1, 5 bases. Germline CDR1 and CDR2: MNHNS and SASEGT. This CDR3 is built from 13 residues. The ends were cut back, 7 bases at V and 7 bases at J, with 16 bases in the middle. CDR3 sequence (DNA): TGTGCCAGCACCCACGGGGGAAATATTGAAGCTTTCTTT. It is translated as CASTHGGNIEAFF.

The chain carries TRBV7-9 and TRBJ1-6, with a tentative D call TRBD1 (6 bases). The CDR3 has 14 amino acids. The V gene's germline CDR1 is SEHNR and CDR2 FQNEAQ (reference sequence). V was pared by 5 bases and J by 5 bases, with 10 bases between. CDR3 amino acids: CASSKDSNNSPLHF. The CDR3 DNA reads as TGTGCCAGCAGCAAGGACAGTAATAATTCACCCCTCCACTTT.

The CDR3 loop is CASSYGQSNYNEQFF. DNA for the CDR3: TGTGCCAGCAGTTACGGGCAGAGCAACTACAATGAGCAGTTCTTC. The rearrangement joins TRBV6-6 to TRBJ2-1, with D uncertain. This CDR3 contains 15 residues. Trimming took 2 bases from V and 3 from J, leaving 11 bases between them. CDR1 MNHNY and CDR2 SVGAGI come from the germline V gene (reference sequence).

This clone appeared a few times. This chain connects TRBV7-2 to TRBJ2-7, with D perhaps matching TRBD2 (6 bases). The CDR3 runs to 14 residues. Trimming cost V 5 bases and J 0 bases, with 11 bases left between them. Germline values: CDR1 SGHTA, CDR2 FQGNSA. CDR3 region: CASSRDGSSYEQYF. The CDR3 region has the DNA TGTGCCAGCAGCCGGGACGGGAGCTCCTACGAGCAGTACTTC.

This clone turned up a few times. The gene calls are TRBV15 and TRBJ2-5, with TRBD1 identical over 11 bases. Unmatched junction bases numbered 3, after V lost 1 base and J lost 2 bases. Germline V CDR1 and CDR2: LNHNV, YYDKDF (reference sequence). The CDR3 length is 16 residues. CDR3 nucleotides: TGTGCCACCAGCAGAGTGGACAGGGGGCTTCAAGAGACCCAGTACTTC. Protein: CATSRVDRGLQETQYF. The variable domain in full, completed from reference TRBV15 and TRBJ2-5, reads DAMVIQNPRYQVTQFGKPVTLSCSQTLNHNVMYWYQQKSSQAPKLLFHYYDKDFNNEADTPDNFQSRRPNTSFCFLDIRSPGLGDTAMYLCATSRVDRGLQETQYFGPGTRLLVL.

The rearrangement links TRBV7-9 to TRBJ1-6; 9 bases line up with TRBD1. Germline loops: CDR1 SEHNR, CDR2 FQNEAQ (reference sequence). The CDR3 totals 14 residues. Germline trimming cut 5 bases from V and 10 bases from J; bases unmatched to any gene: 6. The CDR3 is CASSPSGQGSPLHF. The DNA for the CDR3 is TGTGCCAGCAGCCCTTCGGGACAGGGCTCACCCCTCCACTTT.

This chain connects TRBV3-1 (or the pseudogene TRBV3-2) to TRBJ2-7, with 8 nucleotides matching TRBD1. The CDR3 spans 15 residues. CDR1 is LGHDT, CDR2 YNNKEL, per germline (reference sequence). J lost 4 bases, V lost 4 bases, and 9 bases had no gene match. Written as DNA, the CDR3 is TGTGCCAGCAGCCGGAGCCCCACAGGGGGATACGAGCAGTACTTC. This gives the protein CASSRSPTGGYEQYF.

In this sample, this clone turned up many times. The gene calls are TRBV7-9 and TRBJ2-3, with D perhaps matching TRBD1 (6 bases). This CDR3 has 16 amino acids. The ends were cut back, 1 base at V and 2 bases at J, with 13 bases in the middle. CDR1 is SEHNR and CDR2 is FQNEAQ in the germline V gene (reference sequence). CDR3 sequence (DNA): TGTGCCAGCAGCTTAGGTCAGGGGTCCCCCACAGATACGCAGTATTTT. It specifies CASSLGQGSPTDTQYF. Using reference TRBV7-9 and TRBJ2-3 for the parts outside the CDR3, the full variable domain is DTGVSQNPRHKITKRGQNVTFRCDPISEHNRLYWYRQTLGQGPEFLTYFQNEAQLEKSRLLSDRFSAERPKGSFSTLEIQRTEQGDSAMYLCASSLGQGSPTDTQYFGPGTRLTVL.

V and J are TRBV28 and TRBJ1-1; D ambiguous. The CDR3 spans 11 residues. Trimming took 3 bases from V and 9 from J, leaving 8 bases between them. The V gene's germline CDR1 is MDHEN and CDR2 SYDVKM. CDR3 coding DNA: TGTGCCAGCAGTTTGCGAGGTAAAGCTTTCTTT. Amino acid sequence: CASSLRGKAFF.

The V call is TRBV7-3, the J call TRBJ2-5, with D tentatively TRBD2 (6 bases). V shed 4 bases and J shed 5 bases, with 11 bases lying between them. The CDR3 runs to 13 residues. Looked up from germline, CDR1 is SGHTA and CDR2 is FQGTGA. CDR3 nucleotide sequence: TGTGCCAGCAGCTCCTTAAGCGGGGAGACCCAGTACTTC. This encodes CASSSLSGETQYF.

The chain joins TRBV7-6 to TRBJ2-3; a weak D match, TRBD1 (7 bases). The germline V gene encodes CDR1 SGHVS and CDR2 FNYEAQ. This CDR3 spans 18 amino acids. Trimming left V 3 bases short and J 0 bases short, with 19 bases between. The CDR3 loop reads CASSFNPPGGRSTDTQYF. Here the CDR3 DNA reads TGTGCCAGCAGCTTCAATCCTCCAGGGGGGCGAAGCACAGATACGCAGTATTTT.

The rearrangement joins TRBV7-2 to TRBJ2-1; 10 nucleotides align to TRBD1. The CDR3 runs 15 residues. The V gene's germline CDR1 is SGHTA and CDR2 FQGNSA. The V gene end was trimmed by 6 bases and the J gene end by 9 bases; junction bases not matched to a gene: 11. This CDR3 reads CASRPTGGARGEQFF. The CDR3 coding sequence is TGTGCCAGCAGGCCGACAGGGGGCGCGAGGGGTGAGCAGTTCTTC.

The chain is built from TRBV7-2 and TRBJ1-2; tentative D call: TRBD1 (6 bases). V was clipped by 1 base and J by 7 bases, with 13 bases between them. CDR1 is SGHTA, CDR2 FQGNSA, per germline. The CDR3 runs 14 residues. The CDR3 DNA reads as TGTGCCAGCAGCTTAGTCATCACAGGGTCTGGCTACACCTTC. Translating it yields CASSLVITGSGYTF.

V gene TRBV4-1 combines with J gene TRBJ2-5; 11 bases align to TRBD2. The V segment lost 1 base and the J segment 7 bases; nucleotides outside the gene matches: 11. This CDR3 is built from 17 residues. Germline CDR1 MGHRA, CDR2 YSYEKL. The CDR3 nucleotides read TGCGCCAGCAGCCAAGTTGCTAGCGGGAGGTCGGAGGTGACCCAGTACTTC. It codes for CASSQVASGRSEVTQYF.

This chain connects TRBV27 to TRBJ1-4, with D possibly matching TRBD1 (6 bases). Germline CDR1 reads MNHEY; CDR2 reads SMNVEV (reference sequence). V was clipped by 5 bases and J by 2 bases, with 24 bases between them. The CDR3 sequence is 19 residues long. The CDR3 nucleotides read TGTGCCAGCAGTCCAGGGGTTTTATCAGGGAGACGGACTAATGAAAAACTGTTTTTT. Encoded protein: CASSPGVLSGRRTNEKLFF.

A single count supports this clone. CDR3 amino acids: CASSPPRQSGTHTEQFF. DNA of the CDR3: TGTGCCAGCTCACCCCCCCGACAAAGCGGGACCCATACTGAGCAGTTCTTC. The genes are TRBV18 and TRBJ2-1, with 7 bases lining up with TRBD2. The CDR3 loop spans 17 amino acids. The ends lost 3 bases at V and 9 bases at J; junction bases unmatched: 17. Germline V gene lookup returns CDR1 KGHSH and CDR2 LQKENI.

The chain employs TRBV3-1 (or the pseudogene TRBV3-2) and TRBJ1-1, with TRBD1 identical over 8 bases. The CDR3 runs to 14 residues. With 4 bases clipped from V and 1 base from J, the junction kept 2 bases outside the gene matches. Looked up from germline, CDR1 is LGHDT and CDR2 is YNNKEL (reference sequence). CDR3 DNA: TGTGCCAGCAGCCGAACAGGGGGGAACACTGAAGCTTTCTTT. Translation: CASSRTGGNTEAFF.

This sequence joins TRBV19 and TRBJ1-1, with D maybe TRBD1 (5 bases). In germline, CDR1 is LNHDA, CDR2 SQIVND (reference sequence). The V and J ends lost 3 bases and 4 bases respectively, with 18 bases between them. The CDR3 sequence is 16 residues long. The CDR3 DNA follows: TGTGCCAGTAGTATCCCAGGGTCCCCGGTAGGCACTGAAGCTTTCTTT. It translates to CASSIPGSPVGTEAFF.

The gene calls are TRBV3-1 (or the pseudogene TRBV3-2) and TRBJ1-5; D ambiguous. CDR3 size: 13 residues. Germline-derived CDR1 and CDR2 are LGHDT and YNNKEL (reference sequence). V dropped 1 base and J dropped 6 bases, with 7 bases sitting between them. CDR3 DNA: TGTGCCAGCAGCCAAGGTGTCGGTCAGCCCCAGCATTTT. Translating gives CASSQGVGQPQHF.

The table lists this clone with a few counts. The V call is TRBV11-3, the J call TRBJ2-7, with TRBD1 as a possible D gene (6 bases). The V end was cut by 5 bases, the J end by 3 bases, with 8 bases between. The CDR3 totals 12 residues. Germline loops: CDR1 SGHNT, CDR2 YENEEA. Here the CDR3 reads CASSTDSYEQYF. The CDR3 bases are TGTGCCAGCAGCACGGACAGCTACGAGCAGTACTTC.

This chain joins TRBV16 and TRBJ1-4; TRBD1 matches 9 bases. Germline V CDR1 and CDR2: KGHSY, FQNENV. CDR3 size: 15 residues. Germline trimming cut 4 bases from V and 7 bases from J; bases unmatched to any gene: 7. CDR3 region: CASSLRGTGIEKLFF. The CDR3 region has the DNA TGTGCCAGCAGCCTCCGTGGGACAGGGATTGAAAAACTGTTTTTT.